Given below is one T cell receptor beta chain in context. The specificity of this receptor is unknown. No qualities accompany the bases; no much larger clone lies one base away. The data originate from a study of shared T cell receptors in the human thymus listed by TCRdb under 2021. At the level of the whole study: The study examined how self-reactive, shared T-cell receptor alpha chains are generated in the human thymus.

The protocol used for the library was the immunoSEQ multiplex PCR assay. TCRdb limited this immuneACCESS table to in-frame rearrangements with V and J called. A share of clones is missing; checked studies link under half to unresolved V genes, and the rest is unexplained. The sample records hundreds of thousands of clones, approximately 89% of which are singletons. The ten largest clones add up to 0.0094% of the sample. The CDR3 contains 17 residues, cysteine and phenylalanine counted. CDR3 DNA only is kept here, 51 bases in frame from base 1. Taken from the germline V gene (reference sequence), the CDR1 and CDR2 loops are SGHNT and YYREEE. V is cut by 4 bases and J by 3 bases, and the space between the germline ends is 23 bases. These sequences were also reported in another study, on human thymus T cells. Per that second paper: The donors were immunologically healthy infants in Finland who had open corrective cardiac surgery for congenital heart defects. The thymus tissue came from surgical resects taken out during corrective cardiac surgery. V and J gene segment usage appeared biased in both thymic and peripheral blood repertoires. According to the related research, thymic TCR repertoires were highly overlapping among unrelated individuals. The study characterized TCR alpha and beta repertoires from seven to nine infant thymus samples and a few related peripheral blood samples. The cohort included more than 5 male and a couple of female infants, with donor ages spanning 7 to 244 days. Thymocytes were freed from the tissue by mechanical means and kept at -70 degrees C as pellets of 10-30 million cells. A QIAsymphony instrument was used to extract genomic DNA from frozen cell pellets. The immunoSEQ multiplex PCR assay was used to amplify the TCRB and TCRAD loci from a standardized quantity of quality-controlled genomic DNA. The V(D)J region was spanned by amplicons of a length sufficient to cover the CDR3 and to identify V and J genes. The amplicons were sequenced on an Illumina platform via the commercial immunoSEQ service. Primer bias and sequencing errors were corrected as previously described, and TCRAD and TCRB were defined on the basis of the IMGT database. immunoSEQ Analyzer 3.0 and VDJTools were used for repertoire analysis, which covered basic statistics, V/J segment usage, diversity estimates, rarefaction and pairwise overlap. Diversity was estimated using the Chao1, ChaoE, Efron-Thisted, Shannon and inverse Simpson indices, and was also estimated on datasets down-sampled to the size of the smallest sample. Repertoire overlap was determined by strict matching of CDR3 nucleotide sequence, V gene and J gene, and Jaccard-based multidimensional scaling clustering was applied. On average, thymus samples yielded around 800,000 unique TCRB clonotypes, whereas blood samples yielded 65,000 to 100,000.

The sequence is built from TRBV5-4 and TRBJ2-7; matching of 6 bases hints at TRBD1 as the D gene. The sequencing sample was made of thymocytes. This clonotype was sampled from a boy under two years old with a congenital heart defect. Donor details come from another sample of the same person, matched by shared clones. The DNA is TGTGCCAGCAGCATCCTCTTCAGGGGAATCACCCACTACGAGCAGTACTTC. Translated, this is CASSILFRGITHYEQYF.